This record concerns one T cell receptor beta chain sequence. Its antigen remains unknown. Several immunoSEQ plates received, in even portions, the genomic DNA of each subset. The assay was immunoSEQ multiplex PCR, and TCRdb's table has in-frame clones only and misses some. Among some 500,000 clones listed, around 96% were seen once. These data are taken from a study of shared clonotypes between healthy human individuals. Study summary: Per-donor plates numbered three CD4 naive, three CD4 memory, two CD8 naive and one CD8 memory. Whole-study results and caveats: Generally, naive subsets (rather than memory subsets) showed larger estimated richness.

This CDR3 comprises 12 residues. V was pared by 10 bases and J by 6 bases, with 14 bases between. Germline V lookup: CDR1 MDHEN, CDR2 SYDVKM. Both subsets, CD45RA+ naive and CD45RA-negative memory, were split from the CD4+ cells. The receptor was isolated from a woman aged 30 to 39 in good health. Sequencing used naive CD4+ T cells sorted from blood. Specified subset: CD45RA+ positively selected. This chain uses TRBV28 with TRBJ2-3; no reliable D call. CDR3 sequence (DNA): TGTGCCACCCAAGGGTTTAGGGATACGCAGTATTTT. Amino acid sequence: CATQGFRDTQYF.